This TCR beta chain was profiled in a study of cytomegalovirus exposure and HLA in healthy donors. With 60 Vbeta and 13 Jbeta primers, the PCR was carried out. The data were produced by immunoSEQ multiplex PCR, yet TCRdb's version contains in-frame clones alone and is incomplete. The table shows about 220,000 clones, with roughly 75% occurring only once. V shed 2 bases and J 3 bases; nucleotides not matched to a gene: 4. The CDR3 has 15 amino acids. The V gene's germline CDR1 is SGHRS and CDR2 YFSETQ. A note on this clone: Its antigen is unknown.

Study-level points and caveats: Association of a missense DCLRE1C variant with TCR beta V- and J-gene trimming was reported in a later analysis.

The receptor was isolated from a woman aged 25 to 39 in good health and CMV-seronegative. The chain combines TRBV5-1 with TRBJ2-1, with 8 bases fitting TRBD2. Source material: PBMCs. The CDR3 DNA is TGCGCCAGCAGCTTTACTAGCGGCATCTACAATGAGCAGTTCTTC. Protein: CASSFTSGIYNEQFF.